These 4 T cell receptor beta chains originate from one sample sequenced in a study of blood T cell repertoires in COVID-19. The protocol was immunoSEQ multiplex PCR, while the TCRdb copy is restricted to in-frame clones and leaves out a portion. The table shows more than 200,000 clones, with 70% to 90% occurring only once. The specimen was peripheral blood. The receptors come from a woman of 80 years or more with acute or convalescent COVID-19.

The chain employs TRBV21-1 and TRBJ2-2; TRBD1, the table's D call, was not compared with the DNA. TRBV21-1 constitutes a pseudogene. CDR3 length equals 15 residues. Here the CDR3 reads CASSSEGANTGELFF. The DNA for the CDR3 is TGTGCCAGCAGCTCGGAAGGGGCGAACACCGGGGAGCTGTTTTTT.

The chain recombines TRBV14 with TRBJ1-1, with D maybe TRBD1 (6 bases). From germline, CDR1 is SGHDN and CDR2 FVKESK. This CDR3 has 15 amino acids. Trimming pared 0 bases from V and 8 bases from J, leaving 16 bases between. CDR3 in amino acids: CASSQEGTPSGEAFF. The CDR3 nucleotides read TGTGCCAGCAGCCAAGAAGGGACACCATCAGGAGAAGCTTTCTTT.

The V call is TRBV29-1, the J call TRBJ1-1; 9 nucleotides align to TRBD1. The germline CDR1 and CDR2 sequences are SQVTM and ANQGSEA. This CDR3 has 14 residues. The ends lost 1 base at V and 11 bases at J; junction bases unmatched: 11. The CDR3: CSVEVNRGDRVAFF. The CDR3 DNA is TGCAGCGTTGAAGTAAACCGGGGGGACAGGGTGGCTTTCTTT.

This clone was detected once. The chain joins TRBV5-1 to TRBJ2-1; possibly TRBD1 for D (6 bases). V was pared by 1 base and J by 7 bases, with 6 bases between. CDR3 length: 12 residues. Germline V gene lookup returns CDR1 SGHRS and CDR2 YFSETQ. CDR3 protein: CASSLQGNEQFF. For the CDR3, the DNA is TGCGCCAGCAGCTTGCAGGGGAATGAGCAGTTCTTC. Filled out from reference TRBV5-1 and TRBJ2-1, the complete variable domain reads KAGVTQTPRYLIKTRGQQVTLSCSPISGHRSVSWYQQTPGQGLQFLFEYFSETQRNKGNFPGRFSGRQFSNSRSEMNVSTLELGDSALYLCASSLQGNEQFFGPGTRLTVL.